This is a list of T cell receptor beta chains from one sample in a study of T cell responses to AZD1222 COVID-19 vaccine. Libraries were prepared by immunoSEQ multiplex PCR; TCRdb keeps only in-frame clonotypes and omits some of them. The profile covers some 190,000 clones, with around nine tenths appearing a single time and roughly 2% taken by the ten largest. The sample here was peripheral blood, taken 28 days after the second AZD1222 dose. The receptors stem from an adult who received the AZD1222 COVID-19 vaccine. CDR3s include the opening cysteine and the closing phenylalanine or tryptophan. The D gene is left open where the match is weak. Clone sizes are given selectively: once, few, many, or a class where the clone is expanded.

v_call,d_call,j_call,clone_size,cdr3_length,cdr3_nt,cdr3_aa
TRBV24-1,TRBD1,TRBJ1-1,once,13,TGTGCCACCAGGAGGGACAGCTACACTGAAGCTTTCTTT,CATRRDSYTEAFF
TRBV7-8,-,TRBJ2-2,-,12,TGTGCCAGCAGCTTAGATGCCGGGGAGCTGTTTTTT,CASSLDAGELFF
TRBV7-3,-,TRBJ1-2,-,15,TGTGCCAGCAGCGCGGGACACCAAGCCCCCGCTGGCTACACCTTC,CASSAGHQAPAGYTF
TRBV15,-,TRBJ2-2,-,15,TGTGCCACCAGCAGAGGAGGGGGTAGAACCGGGGAGCTGTTTTTT,CATSRGGGRTGELFF
TRBV28,TRBD1,TRBJ2-1,-,15,TGTGCCAGCAGCAGGACAGGGGGTCCCTACAATGAGCAGTTCTTC,CASSRTGGPYNEQFF
TRBV28,TRBD1,TRBJ1-1,-,14,TGTGCCAGCAGAGGGGGACAGGGGACTTTTGAAGCTTTCTTT,CASRGGQGTFEAFF
TRBV5-1,TRBD1,TRBJ1-1,once,15,TGCGCCAGCAGCCCACAGGGGGCTGCGGACACTGAAGCTTTCTTT,CASSPQGAADTEAFF
TRBV7-9,TRBD1,TRBJ1-2,-,18,TGTGCCAGCAGGGACTCCGGGACAGGGGGCGCTTTAGGATATGGCTACACCTTC,CASRDSGTGGALGYGYTF
TRBV30,-,TRBJ1-3,few,13,TGTGCCTGGACCGGGACCGGAGGAAACACCATATATTTT,CAWTGTGGNTIYF
TRBV9,-,TRBJ2-5,-,13,TGTGCCAGCAGCGTAGGGAGGAGAGAGACCCAGTACTTC,CASSVGRRETQYF
TRBV5-6,-,TRBJ2-7,once,12,TGTGCCAGCAGCTTGGCCCGGGGCTTCCCGGACTTC,CASSLARGFPDF
TRBV3-1/TRBV3-2,-,TRBJ2-6,-,16,TGTGCCAGCAGCCAAGCCAGATCCTCTGGGGCCAACGTCCTGACTTTC,CASSQARSSGANVLTF
TRBV5-1,-,TRBJ2-2,-,14,TGCGCCAGCAGCTTGGACGCCTTCACCGGGGAGCTGTTTTTT,CASSLDAFTGELFF
TRBV6-5,TRBD1,TRBJ1-2,-,13,TGTGCCAGCAGTCCAGGGGGCAACTATGGCTACACCTTC,CASSPGGNYGYTF
TRBV5-1,-,TRBJ1-2,-,12,TGCGCCAGCAGCCCCCGAGGGGATGGCTACACCTTC,CASSPRGDGYTF
TRBV2,TRBD1,TRBJ1-3,-,17,TGTGCCAGCAGTGTAACCGGGACAGGGGAATCTGGAAACACCATATATTTT,CASSVTGTGESGNTIYF
TRBV5-1,-,TRBJ2-7,-,14,TGCGCCAGCAGCTCGGGATCCGGGCTGAGCGAGCAGTACTTC,CASSSGSGLSEQYF
TRBV23-1,-,TRBJ1-6,-,15,TGCGCCAGCAGTCTGGCGCACGCGACTTATTCACCCCTCCACTTT,CASSLAHATYSPLHF
TRBV28,-,TRBJ1-5,-,18,TGTGCCAGCAGTTCAGACTCGCGCTGGGGAGGAGGAAATCAGCCCCAGCATTTT,CASSSDSRWGGGNQPQHF
TRBV6-1,-,TRBJ1-3,-,11,TGTGCCAGCAGTCTGGAAGACACCATATATTTT,CASSLEDTIYF
TRBV6-5,-,TRBJ1-2,-,11,TGTGCCAGCAGTACAGGGTCTGGCTACACCTTC,CASSTGSGYTF
TRBV18,-,TRBJ2-2,-,15,TGTGCCAGCTCACCAATGGGTACGAACACCGGGGAGCTGTTTTTT,CASSPMGTNTGELFF
TRBV6-6,-,TRBJ1-6,-,12,TGTGCCAGCAGAGTTTTAAATTCACCCCTCCACTTT,CASRVLNSPLHF
TRBV30,-,TRBJ2-7,-,12,TGTGCCTGGAATAACGGGGGTAATGGGCAGTACTTC,CAWNNGGNGQYF
TRBV18,TRBD1,TRBJ1-6,-,14,TGTGCCAGCTCATCGACAGGGTCTGGTTCACCCCTCCACTTT,CASSSTGSGSPLHF
TRBV5-1,TRBD2,TRBJ2-3,-,17,TGCGCCAGCAGCCCGGGACTAGCGGGAGGGGGCCTAGATACGCAGTATTTT,CASSPGLAGGGLDTQYF
TRBV3-1/TRBV3-2,-,TRBJ2-7,-,13,TGTGCCAGCAGCCACTGGGAGGTCTACGAGCAGTACTTC,CASSHWEVYEQYF
TRBV30,TRBD1,TRBJ2-1,-,16,TGTGCCTGGAGTCCGCTGGACAGGCTAACCAACAATGAGCAGTTCTTC,CAWSPLDRLTNNEQFF
TRBV27,-,TRBJ2-7,-,14,TGTGCCAGCAGTTTATCGTCAGCCTTATACGAGCAGTACTTC,CASSLSSALYEQYF
TRBV4-1,TRBD1,TRBJ1-4,-,14,TGCGCCAGCCGCAAGACAGGGTCTAATGAAAAACTGTTTTTT,CASRKTGSNEKLFF